The present T cell receptor beta chain was sequenced within a study of T cell repertoires in cytomegalovirus infection (dated by TCRdb to between 2018 and 2020). Describing the broader study: The HLA type of each donor mattered for the analysis, because public TCR beta signatures pointed to carriage of CMV infection along with the matching HLA type. On the study overall, not on this receptor specifically: Carriers of CMV infection plus the relevant HLA type were discriminated by the cumulative frequency of public TCR beta family members in the study cohort and in an independent roughly 320-donor cohort. The ex vivo response was dominated by HLA-C-restricted CMV-specific TCR beta clonotypes, which also provided the single most frequent clonotype in two of eight donors.

Sequenced on an Illumina HiSeq 1500. TCRdb ran its own pipeline on the public reads, namely fastp trimming at Q25 and MiXCR clone calling, and kept in-frame beta chains. All rows with the same CDR3 protein become a single entry with the most common DNA and genes. The sample table holds approximately 500,000 distinct CDR3 sequences, of which about 11% were seen once. The ten largest clonotypes hold 10% of the sample. This clonotype showed up just once. Its antigen remains undetermined. A much larger clone sits a single nucleotide away, making a read error possible. This sequence originates from a human donor in good health (CMV status not recorded). Some clones in this sample may be carry-over from other donors' samples. The sample consisted of PBMCs.

The CDR3 here reads CAGTPSGQLAKNIQYF. The DNA is as follows: TGTGCCGGTACCCCTTCGGGACAGCTAGCCAAAAACATTCAGTACTTC. The chain employs TRBV19 and TRBJ2-4; 7 bases in between match TRBD1. CDR1 LNHDA and CDR2 SQIVND were looked up in the germline V gene (reference sequence). The germline V and J ends show losses of 11 bases and 0 bases respectively, and no gene match explains 13 bases of the junction. The CDR3 measures 16 amino acids from cysteine to phenylalanine. The DNA shown is the 48-base CDR3, in frame from base 1.